These 6 T cell receptor beta chains came from one sample sequenced in a study of memory CD4+ T cells and cytomegalovirus serostatus. Single viable CD3+CD4+CD8-CD45RO+ cells were sorted as the memory CD4+ T cells. The assay was immunoSEQ multiplex PCR, and TCRdb's table has in-frame clones only and misses some. The sample consists of under 55,000 clones, about 83% of them appearing once. Sequencing used memory CD4+ T cells from blood. The source of these receptors is an adult in good health and CMV-seropositive.

This chain connects TRBV28 to TRBJ2-1; the D is unclear. This CDR3 comprises 15 residues. In germline, CDR1 is MDHEN, CDR2 SYDVKM. V was clipped by 6 bases and J by 4 bases, with 16 bases between them. The CDR3 protein is CASSRDSLVYNEQFF. CDR3 coding DNA: TGTGCCAGCAGCCGCGATAGTCTAGTATACAATGAGCAGTTCTTC.

The chain joins TRBV15 to TRBJ2-4; a weak D match, TRBD1 (5 bases). V lost 4 bases and J 3 bases, leaving 7 bases between the germline ends. Looked up from germline, CDR1 is LNHNV and CDR2 is YYDKDF (reference sequence). The CDR3 spans 13 residues. The CDR3 reads CATSTGLKNIQYF. CDR3 nucleotides: TGTGCCACCAGCACAGGGCTCAAAAACATTCAGTACTTC.

This clone occurred once. This rearrangement joins TRBV5-5 to TRBJ2-2, with 8 bases aligning to TRBD2. V lost 6 bases, J lost 4 bases, and 11 bases stayed unmatched. The CDR3 consists of 16 residues. CDR1 is SGHKS and CDR2 is YYEKEE in the germline V gene (reference sequence). In DNA, the CDR3 is TGTGCCAGCACCCCCTGGGGGACTAGAGGCACCGGGGAGCTGTTTTTT. Translating gives CASTPWGTRGTGELFF.

The rearrangement joins TRBV6-1 to TRBJ2-7; 12 nucleotides agree with TRBD2. The trim removed 6 bases at V and 3 bases at J, leaving 6 bases unmatched. The CDR3 length is 15 residues. Germline-derived CDR1 and CDR2 are MNHNS and SASEGT. CDR3 residues: CASRTLAGGVYEQYF. In nucleotides, the CDR3 is TGTGCCAGCAGGACCCTAGCGGGAGGGGTCTACGAGCAGTACTTC.

This clone showed up just once. The CDR3 spells CASSSSGGFLDTQYF. The CDR3 region has the DNA TGTGCCAGCAGTTCTAGCGGGGGGTTTTTAGATACGCAGTATTTT. The chain is built from TRBV25-1 and TRBJ2-3; 11 bases are a match to TRBD2. Germline loops: CDR1 MGHDK, CDR2 SYGVNS. CDR3 length equals 15 residues. After removal of 5 bases from V and 5 bases from J, the junction contained 6 bases not matched to a gene.

A single count supports this clone. The rearrangement uses TRBV30 and TRBJ2-1, with no clear D. Trimming stripped 1 base from V and 7 bases from J, with 11 bases between. Germline lookup yields CDR1 GTSNPN and CDR2 SVGIG (reference sequence). The CDR3 is made up of 13 amino acids. The CDR3 sequence is CAWSGLTLNEQFF. CDR3 bases: TGTGCCTGGAGTGGTCTTACCCTTAATGAGCAGTTCTTC.